The rows below give T cell receptor beta chains drawn from one sample of a study of blood T cell repertoires in COVID-19. Sequenced by immunoSEQ multiplex PCR; TCRdb stores in-frame clones only, minus some. Seen here are some 290,000 clones, 85% to 90% observed once, and the top ten hold 10% to 12%. Sequencing was carried out using peripheral blood. These receptors all come from a woman aged 30 to 39 with COVID-19, enrolled during active disease. Each CDR3 is given with its conserved first and last residue. D genes are given only for firm matches. Expanded clones are given a class, and other clones once, few, many or no size at all.

j_gene: TRBJ2-1
v_gene: TRBV6-2/TRBV6-3
d_gene: TRBD2
abundance: NA
CDR3aa: CASSHDLRSGRFNNEQFF
CDR3nt: TGTGCCAGCAGTCACGACCTCCGTAGCGGGAGATTCAACAATGAGCAGTTCTTC

j_gene: TRBJ2-1
v_gene: TRBV19
d_gene: TRBD2
abundance: once
CDR3aa: CASSIGGRGNEQFF
CDR3nt: TGTGCCAGTAGTATCGGAGGGAGGGGCAATGAGCAGTTCTTC

j_gene: TRBJ2-1
v_gene: TRBV10-3
d_gene: NA
abundance: many
CDR3aa: CAISVGVEQFF
CDR3nt: TGTGCCATCAGTGTAGGGGTTGAGCAGTTCTTC

j_gene: TRBJ2-1
v_gene: TRBV7-6
d_gene: TRBD2
abundance: NA
CDR3aa: CASSKNFSGPYSYNEQFF
CDR3nt: TGTGCCAGCAGCAAAAACTTTAGCGGGCCCTACTCCTACAATGAGCAGTTCTTC

j_gene: TRBJ1-5
v_gene: TRBV30
d_gene: TRBD1
abundance: NA
CDR3aa: CAWSDDRERYSNQPQHF
CDR3nt: TGTGCCTGGAGCGACGACAGGGAGAGGTATAGCAATCAGCCCCAGCATTTT

j_gene: TRBJ2-5
v_gene: TRBV7-2
d_gene: TRBD2
abundance: NA
CDR3aa: CASSLVGRETQYF
CDR3nt: TGTGCCAGCAGCTTAGTCGGGAGGGAGACCCAGTACTTC

j_gene: TRBJ2-1
v_gene: TRBV19
d_gene: TRBD2
abundance: few
CDR3aa: CASSRPRTSGRMVEQFF
CDR3nt: TGTGCCAGTAGTCGCCCTAGGACTAGCGGGAGGATGGTTGAGCAGTTCTTC

j_gene: TRBJ1-1
v_gene: TRBV20-1
d_gene: TRBD1
abundance: NA
CDR3aa: CSARGDRVAFF
CDR3nt: TGCAGTGCTAGAGGGGACAGGGTGGCTTTCTTT

j_gene: TRBJ2-7
v_gene: TRBV7-9
d_gene: TRBD1
abundance: NA
CDR3aa: CASSSDRGRLEQYF
CDR3nt: TGTGCCAGCAGCTCCGACAGGGGGCGATTGGAGCAGTACTTC

j_gene: TRBJ2-3
v_gene: TRBV28
d_gene: NA
abundance: NA
CDR3aa: CASSRTDTDTQYF
CDR3nt: TGTGCCAGCAGTCGGACAGACACAGATACGCAGTATTTT

j_gene: TRBJ2-3
v_gene: TRBV7-2
d_gene: NA
abundance: NA
CDR3aa: CASSLGAGRTDTQYF
CDR3nt: TGTGCCAGCAGCTTAGGGGCAGGTCGCACAGATACGCAGTATTTT

j_gene: TRBJ1-1
v_gene: TRBV2
d_gene: NA
abundance: once
CDR3aa: CASSDGSQGTEAFF
CDR3nt: TGTGCCAGCAGTGATGGCTCTCAGGGGACTGAAGCTTTCTTT

j_gene: TRBJ2-1
v_gene: TRBV6-5
d_gene: TRBD1
abundance: NA
CDR3aa: CASRGQGGYNEQFF
CDR3nt: TGTGCCAGCAGAGGACAGGGGGGGTACAATGAGCAGTTCTTC

j_gene: TRBJ1-5
v_gene: TRBV5-6
d_gene: NA
abundance: NA
CDR3aa: CASSLAGGRNQPQHF
CDR3nt: TGTGCCAGCAGCTTGGCGGGCGGGCGTAATCAGCCCCAGCATTTT

j_gene: TRBJ2-3
v_gene: TRBV28
d_gene: NA
abundance: once
CDR3aa: CASSPARTLLTDTQYF
CDR3nt: TGTGCCAGCAGCCCCGCGCGCACCTTACTCACAGATACGCAGTATTTT

j_gene: TRBJ1-4
v_gene: TRBV7-9
d_gene: TRBD1
abundance: NA
CDR3aa: CASSFDRGIPEKLFF
CDR3nt: TGTGCCAGCAGCTTCGACAGGGGGATTCCTGAAAAACTGTTTTTT

j_gene: TRBJ1-5
v_gene: TRBV24-1
d_gene: TRBD1
abundance: NA
CDR3aa: CATSVGQVNQPQHF
CDR3nt: TGTGCCACCAGTGTAGGACAGGTCAATCAGCCCCAGCATTTT

j_gene: TRBJ2-1
v_gene: TRBV9
d_gene: NA
abundance: NA
CDR3aa: CASSPGLNDYNEQFF
CDR3nt: TGTGCCAGCAGCCCCGGACTAAACGACTACAATGAGCAGTTCTTC

j_gene: TRBJ2-7
v_gene: TRBV28
d_gene: TRBD2
abundance: once
CDR3aa: CASSSTFVGRSSGRAYEQYF
CDR3nt: TGTGCCAGCAGCTCCACCTTTGTGGGTAGGAGTAGCGGGAGAGCCTACGAGCAGTACTTC

j_gene: TRBJ2-2
v_gene: TRBV7-9
d_gene: TRBD1
abundance: NA
CDR3aa: CASSFQTGSGELFF
CDR3nt: TGTGCCAGCAGCTTCCAGACAGGGTCCGGGGAGCTGTTTTTT